This T cell receptor (beta chain) is drawn from a study of blood T cell repertoires in COVID-19. Germline lookup yields CDR1 SGHRS and CDR2 YFSETQ. V dropped 0 bases and J dropped 5; count of bases not matched to a gene: 1. The CDR3 sequence is 13 residues long. Grouping used clinical history reported by participants in a survey and questionnaire. In this sample, this clone turned up once. TCRdb keeps only in-frame clones here, not all; method: immunoSEQ multiplex PCR. The sample holds roughly 250,000 clones, about nine tenths seen once. This TCR was sampled from a woman in her twenties or thirties with acute COVID-19. This rearrangement joins TRBV5-1 to TRBJ1-1, with 7 bases that match TRBD1. Sequencing was done on a sample of PBMCs or T cells enriched from blood (not recorded which). The CDR3 sequence is CASSLEGQTEAFF. The CDR3, as DNA: TGCGCCAGCAGCTTGGAGGGACAGACTGAAGCTTTCTTT.